This T cell receptor (beta chain) was obtained from a study of cytomegalovirus exposure and HLA in healthy donors. Whole-study findings and limits: Among immune exposure information, only CMV serostatus was available. Across all donors, roughly uniform sequencing depth was an assumption of the presence/absence analyses. Fewer N-insertions than the approximately 700-donor mean were reportedly shown by an Asian-associated ancestry cluster in a later analysis. Confirmation in vitro established that three CMV-associated chains were specific for CMV antigens.

This clone was picked up a small number of times. Its antigen is undetermined. The PCR ran on 60 Vbeta and 13 Jbeta primers. Clones were read by immunoSEQ multiplex PCR, and TCRdb kept only the in-frame ones, dropping some. The table shows over 150,000 clones, with 82% occurring only once. Material: PBMCs. This TCR derives from a girl aged 10-17 years in good health and CMV-seropositive.

CDR3 coding DNA: TGTGCCAGCAGTTTTTATGACAGAACTGGAAACACCATATATTTT. Its translation is CASSFYDRTGNTIYF. This chain uses TRBV28 with TRBJ1-3; D might be TRBD1 (5 bases). V was pared by 3 bases and J by 2 bases, with 11 bases between. Germline assignment: CDR1 MDHEN and CDR2 SYDVKM. The CDR3 length is 15 residues.